This passage covers 20 T cell receptor beta chains from one sample sequenced in a study of T cells after yellow fever vaccination. TCRdb reprocessed the 5' RACE reads via MiXCR and lists one record per CDR3 protein. The table lists about 50,000 distinct CDR3 sequences, roughly 7.3% of them singletons. The sequences come from CD8+ T cells sorted from PBMCs, collected roughly 15 days after the first yellow fever vaccination. Receptor source: a man aged 18 to 35 who received the YFV17D yellow fever vaccine.

This clonotype appeared many times. CDR3 in amino acids: CASSLGLVYEQYV. CDR3 nucleotide sequence: TGTGCCAGCAGCTTAGGGCTGGTCTACGAGCAGTACGTC. The chain has TRBV7-2 and TRBJ2-7, with no clear D. Looked up from germline, CDR1 is SGHTA and CDR2 is FQGNSA. V was clipped by 1 base and J by 3 bases, with 7 bases between them. The CDR3 sequence is 13 residues long.

This clonotype occurred a few times. The chain is built from TRBV19 and TRBJ2-1, with D possibly being TRBD1 (5 bases). CDR1 and CDR2 from the germline V gene are LNHDA and SQIVND (reference sequence). V was cut by 9 bases and J by 10 bases, with 10 bases left in between. The CDR3 is made up of 10 amino acids. The CDR3, as DNA: TGTGCCAGCGGACACTCGGAGCAGTTCTTC. This encodes CASGHSEQFF.

This clonotype was seen ten or more times. CDR3 DNA: TGCAGCGTTGCGACTAGCGGGGGGGACAATGAGCAGTTCTTC. This sequence encodes CSVATSGGDNEQFF. V is TRBV29-1 and J is TRBJ2-1, with 14 bases fitting TRBD2. CDR3 length: 14 residues. Germline trimming cut 4 bases from V and 5 bases from J; bases unmatched to any gene: 1. Germline values: CDR1 SQVTM, CDR2 ANQGSEA.

Ten or more counts support this clonotype. The chain links TRBV5-5 to TRBJ2-3; D might be TRBD2 (5 bases). Per germline, CDR1 SGHKS and CDR2 YYEKEE (reference sequence). V was shortened by 4 bases and J by 2 bases, with 20 bases between the two germline ends. The CDR3 contains 17 residues. CDR3: CASSPRRGTNPTDTQYF. In DNA form, the CDR3 reads TGTGCCAGCAGCCCACGACGGGGAACCAACCCCACAGATACGCAGTATTTT.

This clonotype showed up many times. The genes are TRBV12-3 or TRBV12-4 and TRBJ2-7, with D hard to call. CDR3 length equals 12 residues. V lost 6 bases to trimming and J lost 4 bases, with 10 bases between them. The CDR3 bases are TGTGCCAGCAGCCATGTGGGGTACGAGCAGTACTTC. Amino acid sequence: CASSHVGYEQYF.

This clonotype was seen repeatedly, ten times or more. The rearrangement links TRBV5-1 to TRBJ1-1; 8 nucleotides match TRBD1. Looked up from germline, CDR1 is SGHRS and CDR2 is YFSETQ. The CDR3 is made up of 16 amino acids. With V trimmed by 4 bases and J by 1 base, 9 bases remained unmatched. CDR3 amino acids: CASSTNPGTGNTEAFF. CDR3 nucleotide sequence: TGCGCCAGCAGCACAAATCCCGGGACAGGGAACACTGAAGCTTTCTTT. Complete variable domain (other parts from reference TRBV5-1 and TRBJ1-1): KAGVTQTPRYLIKTRGQQVTLSCSPISGHRSVSWYQQTPGQGLQFLFEYFSETQRNKGNFPGRFSGRQFSNSRSEMNVSTLELGDSALYLCASSTNPGTGNTEAFFGQGTRLTVV.

In its sample, this clonotype was seen many times. The chain has TRBV4-2 and TRBJ2-5, with D unresolved. V was clipped by 0 bases and J by 5 bases, with 16 bases between them. Looked up from germline, CDR1 is LGHNA and CDR2 is YNFKEQ. The CDR3 length is 16 residues. For the CDR3, the DNA is TGTGCCAGCAGCCAAGATTTTCCAGGCGTCGGGGAGACCCAGTACTTC. This translates into CASSQDFPGVGETQYF.

This clonotype was observed a few times. This chain joins TRBV7-2 and TRBJ2-6; D gene uncertain. V was clipped by 8 bases and J by 1 base, with 0 bases between them. Per the germline V gene, CDR1 is SGHTA and CDR2 is FQGNSA. The CDR3 is made up of 11 amino acids. Here the CDR3 reads CASSGANVLTF. DNA of the CDR3: TGTGCCAGCTCTGGGGCCAACGTCCTGACTTTC.

This clonotype was seen ten or more times. The chain combines TRBV6-5 with TRBJ2-1, with 11 positions matching TRBD2. The CDR3 is 15 residues long. J gave up 2 bases and V 5 bases, and 2 bases lay outside the gene matches. Germline V lookup: CDR1 MNHEY, CDR2 SVGAGI. The CDR3 is CASSQTSGAYNEQFF. Written as DNA, the CDR3 is TGTGCCAGCAGTCAGACTAGCGGGGCCTACAATGAGCAGTTCTTC.

In its sample, this clonotype was seen many times. V usage is TRBV4-3 and J usage is TRBJ1-3, with D maybe TRBD1 (5 bases). CDR1 LGHNA and CDR2 YSLEER come from the germline V gene. The CDR3 runs to 11 residues. Trimming shortened V by 1 base and J by 12 bases, and 7 bases separated the two germline ends. The CDR3 loop reads CASSQGGLIYF. The CDR3 nucleotides are TGCGCCAGCAGCCAAGGGGGCCTCATATATTTT.

This clonotype was recorded many times. V and J are TRBV12-5 and TRBJ1-1, with D perhaps matching TRBD1 (5 bases). Germline V CDR1 and CDR2: LGHNT, FRNRAP. The CDR3 is 17 residues long. The V end lost 3 bases, the J end lost 8 bases, and 25 bases lay between the germline ends. CDR3 amino acids: CASGFQAGDRVLLEAFF. CDR3 DNA: TGTGCTAGTGGTTTCCAAGCAGGAGACAGAGTTTTACTAGAAGCTTTCTTT.

This clonotype was counted many times. The genes are TRBV10-3 and TRBJ2-7; D perhaps matches TRBD1 (5 bases). The V and J ends lost 2 bases and 7 bases respectively, with 15 bases between them. Germline CDR1 and CDR2: ENHRY and SYGVKD. The CDR3 has 14 residues. In nucleotides, the CDR3 is TGTGCCATCAGTGAGCAGGGTGCCGTCAGGGAGCAGTACTTC. Translating gives CAISEQGAVREQYF.

This clonotype was detected many times. The V gene is TRBV29-1, the J gene TRBJ2-7; D gene unclear. Germline V gene sequence: CDR1 SQVTM, CDR2 ANQGSEA. The CDR3 spans 14 residues. V shed 1 base and J shed 0 bases, with 10 bases lying between them. The chain's CDR3 is CSVEVPLSSYEQYV. In DNA, the CDR3 is TGCAGCGTTGAAGTGCCTCTGAGCTCCTACGAGCAGTACGTC.

The V call is TRBV7-6, the J call TRBJ2-7; possibly TRBD1 for D (5 bases). Germline V gene sequence: CDR1 SGHVS, CDR2 FNYEAQ. The CDR3 is made up of 15 amino acids. V dropped 0 bases and J dropped 6 bases, with 15 bases sitting between them. DNA of the CDR3: TGTGCCAGCAGCTTAGCAGGGGCTCGGGTCGGCGAGCAGTACTTC. The encoded protein is CASSLAGARVGEQYF.

The gene calls are TRBV6-6 and TRBJ2-1; no clear D. Looked up from germline, CDR1 is MNHNY and CDR2 is SVGAGI (reference sequence). The V end was cut by 7 bases, the J end by 9 bases, with 10 bases between. The CDR3 is 11 residues long. In DNA form, the CDR3 reads TGTGCCAGCACCTTAGATCGTGAGCAGTTCTTC. Its protein product is CASTLDREQFF.

This clonotype was recorded at least ten times. The rearrangement uses TRBV20-1 and TRBJ2-3; 8 bases match TRBD2. J gave up 5 bases and V 6 bases, and 16 bases lay outside the gene matches. The CDR3 extends over 16 amino acids. Per the germline V gene, CDR1 is DFQATT and CDR2 is SNEGSKA (reference sequence). CDR3 in DNA: TGCAGTGCATCCTCCTCCGGGGGGGCCGGGGTAGATACGCAGTATTTT. Amino acids: CSASSSGGAGVDTQYF.

The sample holds many counts of this clonotype. The chain combines TRBV20-1 with TRBJ2-5; TRBD2 matches at 7 bases. The V and J ends lost 3 bases and 7 bases, in that order; junction bases with no gene match: 8. This CDR3 region has 13 residues. Germline V gene lookup returns CDR1 DFQATT and CDR2 SNEGSKA (reference sequence). CDR3 bases: TGCAGTGCTAGCGTCGCCCCGGGGGGGACCCAGTACTTC. It translates to CSASVAPGGTQYF.

The CDR3 region has the DNA TGTGCCATCAGTGACCCTGACAGAGATGTAGGGGAGACCCAGTACTTC. As protein: CAISDPDRDVGETQYF. The chain recombines TRBV10-3 with TRBJ2-5; perhaps TRBD1 as D (5 bases). Germline CDR1 ENHRY, CDR2 SYGVKD. The germline V and J ends were trimmed by 3 bases and 5 bases, with 19 bases remaining between them. This CDR3 has 16 amino acids.

V gene TRBV5-8 combines with J gene TRBJ2-5; the match to TRBD2 covers 9 bases. After removal of 3 bases from V and 5 bases from J, the junction contained 14 bases not matched to a gene. The CDR3 is 17 residues long. CDR1 and CDR2 (germline): SGHTS, YDEGEE. In DNA form, the CDR3 reads TGTGCCAGCAGCTCGGGCTTTGCGGGGGGGCGTTTGGAGACCCAGTACTTC. It specifies CASSSGFAGGRLETQYF. The entire variable domain, with the rest obtained from reference TRBV5-8 and TRBJ2-5, is as follows: EAGVTQSPTHLIKTRGQQATLRCSPISGHTSVYWYQQALGLGLQFLLWYDEGEERNRGNFPPRFSGRQFPNYSSELNVNALELEDSALYLCASSSGFAGGRLETQYFGPGTRLLVL.

This clonotype was recorded many times. This rearrangement joins TRBV7-9 to TRBJ2-7; D uncertain. Germline CDR1 SEHNR, CDR2 FQNEAQ (reference sequence). V lost 5 bases and J 4 bases, leaving 6 bases between the germline ends. The CDR3 sequence is 11 residues long. The CDR3 here is CASSAQYEQYF. CDR3 sequence (DNA): TGTGCCAGCAGCGCTCAATACGAGCAGTACTTC.